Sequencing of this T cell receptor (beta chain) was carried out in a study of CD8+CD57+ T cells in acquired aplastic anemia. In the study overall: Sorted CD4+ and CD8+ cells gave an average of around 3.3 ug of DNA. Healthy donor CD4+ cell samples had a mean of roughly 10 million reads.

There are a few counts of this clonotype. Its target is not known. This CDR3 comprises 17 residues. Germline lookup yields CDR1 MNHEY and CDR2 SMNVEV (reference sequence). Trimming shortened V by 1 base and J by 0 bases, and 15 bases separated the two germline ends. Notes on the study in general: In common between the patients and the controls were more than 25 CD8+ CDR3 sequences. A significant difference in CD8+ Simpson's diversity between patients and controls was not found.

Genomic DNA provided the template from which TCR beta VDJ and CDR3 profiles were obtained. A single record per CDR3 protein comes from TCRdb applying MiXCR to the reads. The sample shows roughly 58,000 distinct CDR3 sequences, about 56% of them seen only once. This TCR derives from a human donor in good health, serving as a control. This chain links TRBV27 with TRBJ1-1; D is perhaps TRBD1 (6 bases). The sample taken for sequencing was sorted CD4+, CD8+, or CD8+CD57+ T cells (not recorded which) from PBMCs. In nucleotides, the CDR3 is TGTGCCAGCAGTTTATTAGGTAGGGGGGCGATGAACACTGAAGCTTTCTTT. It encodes CASSLLGRGAMNTEAFF.